This TCR beta chain stems from a study of T cell responses to AZD1222 COVID-19 vaccine. The J segment lost 4 bases and the V segment lost 3 bases, leaving 8 bases of the junction unmatched. The CDR3 is 16 residues long. Germline CDR1 is SGHTA and CDR2 is FQGTGA. TCRdb's copy holds only in-frame clones and misses some; the assay was immunoSEQ multiplex PCR. The repertoire holds around 200,000 clones, with 88% as singletons. In its sample, this clone was seen a few times. Sequenced here: peripheral blood, sampled 28 days after the second AZD1222 dose. The source is an adult who received the AZD1222 COVID-19 vaccine. The chain carries TRBV7-3 and TRBJ2-3, with TRBD1 matching 9 bases. CDR3 sequence reads: CASSLAGTGNADTQYF. CDR3 nucleotide sequence: TGTGCCAGCAGCTTGGCCGGGACAGGGAATGCAGATACGCAGTATTTT.